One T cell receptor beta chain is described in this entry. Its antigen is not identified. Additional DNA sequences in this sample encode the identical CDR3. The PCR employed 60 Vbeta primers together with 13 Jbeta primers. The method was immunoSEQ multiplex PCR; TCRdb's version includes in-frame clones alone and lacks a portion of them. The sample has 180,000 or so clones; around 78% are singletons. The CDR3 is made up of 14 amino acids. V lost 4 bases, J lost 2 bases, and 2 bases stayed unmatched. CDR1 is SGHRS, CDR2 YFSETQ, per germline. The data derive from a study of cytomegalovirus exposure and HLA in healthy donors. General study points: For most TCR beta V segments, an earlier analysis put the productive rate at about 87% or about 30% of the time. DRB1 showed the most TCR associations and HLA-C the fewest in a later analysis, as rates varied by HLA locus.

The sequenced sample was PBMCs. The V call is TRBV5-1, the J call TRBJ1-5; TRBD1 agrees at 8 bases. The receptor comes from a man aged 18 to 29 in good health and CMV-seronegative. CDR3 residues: CASSPGQGNQPQHF. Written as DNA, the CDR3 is TGCGCCAGCAGCCCGGGACAGGGCAATCAGCCCCAGCATTTT.